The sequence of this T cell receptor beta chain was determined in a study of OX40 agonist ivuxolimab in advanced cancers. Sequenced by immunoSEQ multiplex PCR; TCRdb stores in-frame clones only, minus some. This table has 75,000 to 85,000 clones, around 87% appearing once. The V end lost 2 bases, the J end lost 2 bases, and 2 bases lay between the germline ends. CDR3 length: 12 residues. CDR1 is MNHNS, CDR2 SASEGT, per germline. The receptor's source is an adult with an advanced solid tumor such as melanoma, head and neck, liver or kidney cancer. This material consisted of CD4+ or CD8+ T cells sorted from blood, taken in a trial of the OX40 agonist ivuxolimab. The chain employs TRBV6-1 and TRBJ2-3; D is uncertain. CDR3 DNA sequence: TGTGCCAGCAGTGAACACACAGATACGCAGTATTTT. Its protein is CASSEHTDTQYF.